The 18 T cell receptor beta chains listed next were all sequenced from one sample in a study of human T cells and chemical hapten exposure. Time point here: patch test 1, 2 weeks after DPC sensitization. The treatment denotes: therapeutic diphenylcyclopropenone sensitization with weekly scalp DPC. TCRdb passed the RACE reads through MiXCR, listing each CDR3 protein once. The sample has 150,000 to 200,000 distinct CDR3 sequences; 20% to 25% are singletons. Specimen: whole blood, collected in connection with sensitization to the hapten diphenylcyclopropenone (DPC). The receptors originated from a woman aged 45-59 years with alopecia areata. Some clones in this sample may be carry-over from other donors' samples.

This clonotype was recorded only once. The chain links TRBV18 to TRBJ2-7; D tentatively reads TRBD1 or TRBD2 (5 bases each). V lost 4 bases to trimming and J lost 0 bases, with 13 bases between them. The CDR3 is made up of 15 amino acids. Germline V gives CDR1 KGHSH, CDR2 LQKENI. The CDR3 reads CASSHRDRPSYEQYF. DNA of the CDR3: TGTGCCAGCTCACACCGGGACCGACCCTCCTACGAGCAGTACTTC.

This clonotype was recorded many times. The rearrangement uses TRBV10-3 and TRBJ2-6, with D uncertain. Germline CDR1 and CDR2: ENHRY and SYGVKD. Trimming took off 3 bases at V and 0 bases at J, with 6 bases between the two ends. The CDR3 consists of 15 residues. This CDR3 reads CAISDLNSGANVLTF. CDR3 DNA sequence: TGTGCCATCAGTGATCTGAACTCTGGGGCCAACGTCCTGACTTTC.

This clonotype has a handful of counts. The chain links TRBV3-1 to TRBJ2-2, with 7 bases aligning to TRBD1. The germline V gene encodes CDR1 LGHDT and CDR2 YNNKEL (reference sequence). V was clipped by 4 bases and J by 5 bases; unmatched bases: 4. The CDR3 is 14 amino acids. DNA for the CDR3: TGTGCCAGCAGCCGGGACAGCCGGACCGGGGAGCTGTTTTTT. Protein: CASSRDSRTGELFF.

This clonotype occurred a few times. This chain connects TRBV5-1 to TRBJ2-5; maybe TRBD2 (6 bases). Germline CDR1 and CDR2: SGHRS and YFSETQ. V lost 0 bases, J lost 7 bases, and 13 bases lay in between. The CDR3 has 14 residues. The DNA for the CDR3 is TGCGCCAGCAGCTTGGAGGACGCGGGAATGACCCAGTACTTC. It is translated as CASSLEDAGMTQYF.

The rearrangement uses TRBV29-1 and TRBJ2-1; tentative D call: TRBD1 (6 bases). The ends were cut back, 6 bases at V and 4 bases at J, with 19 bases in the middle. The CDR3 is made up of 15 amino acids. Germline assignment: CDR1 SQVTM and CDR2 ANQGSEA. The CDR3 region is CSVMTGQTRYNEQFF. The CDR3, as DNA: TGCAGCGTAATGACGGGACAAACTCGTTACAATGAGCAGTTCTTC.

This clonotype appeared a few times. The V gene is TRBV29-1, the J gene TRBJ2-1, with D perhaps matching TRBD2 (6 bases). There are 15 residues in the CDR3. The germline CDR1 and CDR2 sequences are SQVTM and ANQGSEA. The V gene lost 6 bases and the J gene lost 0 bases, with 15 bases spanning the gap. The CDR3 sequence: CSVEKAGSSYNEQFF. CDR3 nucleotides: TGCAGCGTCGAAAAGGCGGGGAGCTCCTACAATGAGCAGTTCTTC.

The genes are TRBV5-1 and TRBJ2-3; D is uncertain. The CDR3 length is 14 residues. The V end lost 0 bases, the J end lost 3 bases, and 8 bases lay between the germline ends. The V gene's germline CDR1 is SGHRS and CDR2 YFSETQ. CDR3 protein: CASSLELRTDTQYF. The CDR3 bases are TGCGCCAGCAGCTTGGAGCTACGTACAGATACGCAGTATTTT. Variable domain in full (rest from reference TRBV5-1 and TRBJ2-3): KAGVTQTPRYLIKTRGQQVTLSCSPISGHRSVSWYQQTPGQGLQFLFEYFSETQRNKGNFPGRFSGRQFSNSRSEMNVSTLELGDSALYLCASSLELRTDTQYFGPGTRLTVL.

This sequence joins TRBV2 and TRBJ2-1; 8 nucleotides line up with TRBD1. Trimming removed 6 bases from V and 2 bases from J; junction bases left unmatched: 3. Germline V gene lookup returns CDR1 SNHLY and CDR2 FYNNEI. The CDR3 spans 14 residues. The CDR3 coding sequence is TGTGCCAGCAGAGCCAGGGGGCCCTACAATGAGCAGTTCTTC. It is translated as CASRARGPYNEQFF.

This sequence joins TRBV29-1 and TRBJ1-2, with unresolved D. The V gene's germline CDR1 is SQVTM and CDR2 ANQGSEA. This CDR3 region has 12 residues. The V end was cut by 4 bases, the J end by 4 bases, with 10 bases between. The CDR3 loop is CSVADQFYGYTF. The CDR3 DNA reads as TGCAGCGTTGCCGACCAGTTCTATGGCTACACCTTC.

This clonotype was seen a handful of times. The rearrangement joins TRBV3-1 to TRBJ2-1; D is ambiguous. Germline V gene sequence: CDR1 LGHDT, CDR2 YNNKEL (reference sequence). The CDR3 covers 14 residues. Deletions cut 1 base from V and 5 bases from J, with 9 bases between. CDR3 sequence reads: CASSQGPSDNEQFF. In nucleotides, the CDR3 is TGTGCCAGCAGCCAAGGACCCTCGGACAATGAGCAGTTCTTC.

The gene calls are TRBV12-3 or TRBV12-4 and TRBJ2-3, with TRBD1 matching 7 bases. V shed 3 bases, J shed 4 bases, and the junction held 7 bases outside the gene matches. The CDR3 loop spans 15 amino acids. CDR3 nucleotide sequence: TGTGCCAGCAGTTTTATGGGTCAGGGGGCAGATACGCAGTATTTT. Translation gives CASSFMGQGADTQYF.

The rearrangement links TRBV12-3 or TRBV12-4 to TRBJ1-5; D is possibly TRBD1 (5 bases). The V and J ends lost 5 bases and 3 bases respectively, with 11 bases between them. The CDR3 length is 14 residues. For the CDR3, the DNA is TGTGCCAGCAGTCTAAGACAGTACAATCAGCCCCAGCATTTT. Translation: CASSLRQYNQPQHF.

The chain is built from TRBV10-3 and TRBJ1-2; D unclear. This CDR3 is 15 amino acids long. Germline CDR1 and CDR2: ENHRY and SYGVKD. V lost 0 bases and J lost 6, with 14 bases in between. The CDR3, as DNA: TGTGCCATCAGTGAGTCGACTCATGGCGGCGATGGCTACACCTTC. Translated: CAISESTHGGDGYTF.

The chain links TRBV15 to TRBJ1-1; D uncertain. The V gene's germline CDR1 is LNHNV and CDR2 YYDKDF (reference sequence). Trimming removed 0 bases from V and 7 bases from J, with 9 bases in between. The CDR3 consists of 13 residues. CDR3 loop: CATSRERTVEAFF. CDR3 bases: TGTGCCACCAGCAGAGAGCGGACGGTTGAAGCTTTCTTT.

The rearrangement joins TRBV5-1 to TRBJ1-2; a weak D match, TRBD1 (6 bases). Looked up from germline, CDR1 is SGHRS and CDR2 is YFSETQ. The CDR3 is 13 amino acids. V shed 4 bases and J shed 8 bases, with 15 bases lying between them. CDR3 nucleotide sequence: TGCGCCAGCAGCCCCTGGACAGCCCTGGGCTACACCTTC. This translates into CASSPWTALGYTF.

The CDR3 sequence: CASSPAGVDTQYF. CDR3 DNA sequence: TGTGCCAGCAGCCCCGCAGGAGTAGATACGCAGTATTTT. The chain joins TRBV12-3 or TRBV12-4 to TRBJ2-3, with D hard to call. This CDR3 region has 13 residues. V lost 6 bases, J lost 5 bases, and 12 bases lay in between.

The rearrangement joins TRBV5-1 to TRBJ2-1; D gene uncertain. Germline CDR1 and CDR2: SGHRS and YFSETQ. The V end lost 4 bases, the J end lost 4 bases, and 15 bases lay between the germline ends. This CDR3 is 15 amino acids long. CDR3 region: CASSPLRQFYNEQFF. Written as DNA, the CDR3 is TGCGCCAGCAGCCCTCTACGGCAGTTTTACAATGAGCAGTTCTTC.

In its sample, this clonotype was seen a few times. The chain links TRBV7-2 to TRBJ2-5; 15 bases agree with TRBD2. With V trimmed by 4 bases and J by 4 bases, 4 bases remained unmatched. CDR1 and CDR2 (germline): SGHTA, FQGNSA. This CDR3 is 16 amino acids long. The CDR3 spells CASSSGLAGGGETQYF. The CDR3 DNA reads TGTGCCAGCAGCTCGGGACTAGCGGGAGGAGGAGAGACCCAGTACTTC.